The 32 T cell receptor beta chains given below trace back to one sample, sequenced in a study of CD8+ T cells in alopecia areata. Indicated treatment: oral pan-JAK inhibitor, 5-10 mg twice daily. In each case, RNA was isolated and then reverse transcribed into cDNA as the sequencing template. The repertoire was sequenced with immunoSEQ multiplex PCR; TCRdb's copy has only in-frame clones and lacks some. The sample holds more than 200,000 clones, more than 60% seen once. Specimen: CD4+ T cells sorted from blood, collected around week 42, from a patient treated with tofacitinib. These receptors all stem from a human donor with alopecia areata.

The chain uses TRBV7-6 and TRBJ2-7, with D maybe TRBD1 (6 bases). This CDR3 is built from 14 residues. From germline, CDR1 is SGHVS and CDR2 FNYEAQ. Trimming stripped 3 bases from V and 0 bases from J, with 9 bases between. The chain's CDR3 is CASSLGHRSYEQYF. CDR3 bases: TGTGCCAGCAGCTTGGGACACCGCTCCTACGAGCAGTACTTC.

The chain is built from TRBV5-1 and TRBJ2-1; D may match TRBD1 or TRBD2 (5 bases each). CDR1 and CDR2 (germline): SGHRS, YFSETQ. The CDR3 covers 14 residues. V lost 4 bases, J lost 4 bases, and 12 bases lay in between. CDR3 residues: CASSPGTIYNEQFF. DNA of the CDR3: TGCGCCAGCAGCCCCGGGACCATTTACAATGAGCAGTTCTTC.

On this clone: Distinct nucleotide sequences in the sample also encode this CDR3. The chain recombines TRBV25-1 with TRBJ2-7; 8 bases fit TRBD1. V shed 5 bases and J 2 bases; nucleotides not matched to a gene: 2. The CDR3 consists of 13 residues. Germline assignment: CDR1 MGHDK and CDR2 SYGVNS. CDR3: CASSRTGTYEQYF. CDR3 nucleotide sequence: TGTGCCAGCAGTCGGACAGGGACCTACGAGCAGTACTTC.

The rearrangement links TRBV19 to TRBJ1-5; D not resolved. The V and J ends lost 6 bases and 6 bases respectively, with 12 bases between them. The CDR3 length is 13 residues. Germline V gene lookup returns CDR1 LNHDA and CDR2 SQIVND (reference sequence). In DNA, the CDR3 is TGTGCCAGTAGACGAGAGCTCGGTCAGCCCCAGCATTTT. Translating it yields CASRRELGQPQHF.

V usage is TRBV7-7 and J usage is TRBJ2-5; unclear D gene. The germline V gene encodes CDR1 SSHAT and CDR2 FNYEAQ (reference sequence). Trimming removed 1 base at V and 4 bases at J, with 13 bases between. There are 15 residues in the CDR3. This chain's CDR3 is CASSLESGFGETQYF. The CDR3 region has the DNA TGTGCCAGCAGCTTAGAATCCGGGTTCGGAGAGACCCAGTACTTC.

The V and J genes are TRBV29-1 and TRBJ2-3, with D possibly being TRBD2 (5 bases). Trimming cost V 7 bases and J 1 base, with 9 bases left between them. CDR1 SQVTM and CDR2 ANQGSEA come from the germline V gene. The length of the CDR3 is 12 residues. In DNA, the CDR3 is TGCAGCGGGGAACTAGGCACAGATACGCAGTATTTT. Protein product: CSGELGTDTQYF.

This rearrangement joins TRBV11-2 to TRBJ1-1; D perhaps matches TRBD1 (6 bases). CDR3 length: 13 residues. CDR1 is SGHAT and CDR2 is FQNNGV in the germline V gene. V lost 0 bases to trimming and J lost 5 bases, with 7 bases between them. CDR3 bases: TGTGCCAGCAGCTTAGATACAGGGACTGAAGCTTTCTTT. It is translated as CASSLDTGTEAFF.

In DNA, the CDR3 is TGTGCCAGCAGCTTATTCGCCAGGACTAATTCACCCCTCCACTTT. Its protein is CASSLFARTNSPLHF. The chain links TRBV11-1 to TRBJ1-6; no firm D call. This CDR3 is 15 amino acids long. Germline CDR1 reads SGHAT; CDR2 reads FQDESV (reference sequence). Trimming stripped 2 bases from V and 6 bases from J, with 11 bases between.

The chain joins TRBV2 to TRBJ2-2; D remains unclear. Germline CDR1 reads SNHLY; CDR2 reads FYNNEI. V was trimmed by 2 bases and J by 6 bases, leaving 4 bases between them. This CDR3 has 12 amino acids. CDR3 in amino acids: CASSEWAGELFF. CDR3 bases: TGTGCCAGCAGTGAATGGGCCGGGGAGCTGTTTTTT.

The chain is built from TRBV30 and TRBJ1-4; 7 bases map to TRBD1. After removal of 5 bases from V and 8 bases from J, the junction contained 17 bases not matched to a gene. The CDR3 consists of 16 residues. Germline assignment: CDR1 GTSNPN and CDR2 SVGIG (reference sequence). The CDR3 sequence is CAWGDPNQGGGEKLFF. The CDR3, as DNA: TGTGCCTGGGGAGACCCCAACCAGGGGGGCGGGGAAAAACTGTTTTTT. The full variable domain, with the rest looked up from reference TRBV30 and TRBJ1-4, is SQTIHQWPATLVQPVGSPLSLECTVEGTSNPNLYWYRQAAGRGLQLLFYSVGIGQISSEVPQNLSASRPQDRQFILSSKKLLLSDSGFYLCAWGDPNQGGGEKLFFGSGTQLSVL.

This clone occurred many times. V is TRBV9 and J is TRBJ2-3; perhaps TRBD1 as D (5 bases). The germline gives CDR1 SGDLS, CDR2 YYNGEE. Deletions cut 0 bases from V and 5 bases from J, with 13 bases between. This CDR3 spans 15 amino acids. The CDR3 DNA is TGTGCCAGCAGCGTAGTTGGGGCCAAGGAAGATACGCAGTATTTT. Its translation is CASSVVGAKEDTQYF.

This clone was counted many times. The chain joins TRBV5-1 to TRBJ1-1, with no clear D. The CDR3 contains 14 residues. Per the germline V gene, CDR1 is SGHRS and CDR2 is YFSETQ. Trimming stripped 0 bases from V and 7 bases from J, with 13 bases between. The CDR3 bases are TGCGCCAGCAGCTTGGGGGGAGGAGGAGGTGAAGCTTTCTTT. As protein: CASSLGGGGGEAFF.

The chain is built from TRBV10-3 and TRBJ2-3, with 7 positions matching TRBD1. The CDR3 totals 15 residues. Germline V gene data show CDR1 as ENHRY and CDR2 as SYGVKD. V was pared by 7 bases and J by 4 bases, with 11 bases of the junction left unmatched. The CDR3 DNA sequence: TGTGCCATCAACCCCTCCCGGCAGGGGGCAGATACGCAGTATTTT. Encoded protein: CAINPSRQGADTQYF.

In its sample, this clone was seen a few times. The rearrangement uses TRBV4-1 and TRBJ2-2; possibly TRBD1 or TRBD2 for D (5 bases each). Per germline, CDR1 MGHRA and CDR2 YSYEKL. Between the trimmed V and J ends, which lost 0 bases and 0 bases, there was a span of 8 bases. The CDR3 is 16 amino acids. The DNA of the CDR3 is TGCGCCAGCAGCCAAGAGGTGGGGGCGAACACCGGGGAGCTGTTTTTT. Amino acids: CASSQEVGANTGELFF.

This clone came up many times. The gene calls are TRBV19 and TRBJ2-6, with 8 bases matching TRBD1. This CDR3 region has 18 residues. Germline CDR1 reads LNHDA; CDR2 reads SQIVND (reference sequence). V trimming: 3 bases; J trimming: 1 base; junction bases outside the gene matches: 8. This CDR3 reads CASSIPGQALSGANVLTF. CDR3 nucleotide sequence: TGTGCCAGTAGTATCCCGGGACAGGCCCTTTCTGGGGCCAACGTCCTGACTTTC.

The chain has TRBV6-5 and TRBJ2-7; D might be TRBD2 (6 bases). The germline V gene has CDR1 MNHEY and CDR2 SVGAGI. The CDR3 loop spans 15 amino acids. The V end lost 2 bases, the J end lost 9 bases, and 20 bases lay between the germline ends. The CDR3 protein is CASSYEGRPGVGQYF. The CDR3 nucleotides are TGTGCCAGCAGTTACGAGGGACGGCCGGGGGTTGGGCAGTACTTC.

The chain uses TRBV14 and TRBJ2-7; perhaps TRBD1 as D (5 bases). CDR1 is SGHDN, CDR2 FVKESK, per germline. This CDR3 spans 14 amino acids. Trimming removed 3 bases at V and 3 bases at J, with 12 bases between. The CDR3 DNA sequence: TGTGCCAGCAGCCATGCAGGGTTCAACTACGAGCAGTACTTC. Amino acid sequence: CASSHAGFNYEQYF.

The chain couples TRBV18 to TRBJ2-7; no firm D call. V gave up 1 base and J gave up 3 bases, with 10 bases separating them. CDR1 KGHSH and CDR2 LQKENI come from the germline V gene. The CDR3 contains 14 residues. The CDR3, as DNA: TGTGCCAGCTCACCACGAAGCTCCGACTACGAGCAGTACTTC. It yields the protein CASSPRSSDYEQYF.

The chain links TRBV5-6 to TRBJ1-2; D remains unclear. The CDR3 sequence is 14 residues long. From germline, CDR1 is SGHDT and CDR2 YYEEEE. V was trimmed by 2 bases and J by 4 bases, leaving 12 bases between them. In DNA, the CDR3 is TGTGCCAGCAGCTTCCAGACTGGTAGCTATGGCTACACCTTC. This sequence encodes CASSFQTGSYGYTF.

As to this clone: At the DNA level, this CDR3 is encoded by other sequences in the same sample as well. The chain uses TRBV2 and TRBJ1-5; D may be TRBD1 (5 bases). CDR3 size: 13 residues. Trimming took off 6 bases at V and 1 base at J, with 7 bases between the two ends. Germline V CDR1 and CDR2: SNHLY, FYNNEI. The CDR3 DNA sequence: TGTGCCAGCAGCCGGGACAGCAATCAGCCCCAGCATTTT. Its translation: CASSRDSNQPQHF.

The chain employs TRBV9 and TRBJ2-7, with D possibly TRBD1 on 6 matching bases. CDR1 is SGDLS, CDR2 YYNGEE, per germline. This CDR3 has 15 amino acids. V was pared by 0 bases and J by 4 bases, with 14 bases between. CDR3 nucleotides: TGTGCCAGCAGCGTAGAGGTTGGGGGCGGGTACGAGCAGTACTTC. It codes for CASSVEVGGGYEQYF.

This clone showed up just once. The chain carries TRBV29-1 and TRBJ1-1; the D is unclear. V lost 6 bases, J lost 5 bases, and 10 bases lay in between. Germline V gene lookup returns CDR1 SQVTM and CDR2 ANQGSEA. The CDR3 extends over 11 amino acids. The CDR3 nucleotides are TGCAGCGTCGGAGAGGGAACTGAAGCTTTCTTT. It translates to CSVGEGTEAFF.

This clone was seen ten or more times. The V and J genes are TRBV10-3 and TRBJ1-1; 8 positions match TRBD1. The V gene end was trimmed by 8 bases and the J gene end by 3 bases; junction bases not matched to a gene: 2. From germline, CDR1 is ENHRY and CDR2 SYGVKD. This CDR3 comprises 12 residues. The CDR3 nucleotides are TGTGCCATCCGGGGACAGGACACTGAAGCTTTCTTT. Translated, it gives CAIRGQDTEAFF.

This clone has just one count. The V call is TRBV10-1, the J call TRBJ2-2, with D unresolved. This CDR3 spans 14 amino acids. Germline V CDR1 and CDR2: WNHNN, SYGVQD (reference sequence). Trimming removed 2 bases from V and 2 bases from J, with 6 bases in between. In DNA form, the CDR3 reads TGCGCCAGCAGTGAGGGCACAAACACCGGGGAGCTGTTTTTT. It translates to CASSEGTNTGELFF.

This clone was seen only once. The chain has TRBV6-6 and TRBJ1-5; D remains unclear. V was shortened by 6 bases and J by 0 bases, with 15 bases between the two germline ends. There are 16 residues in the CDR3. Germline values: CDR1 MNHNY, CDR2 SVGAGI (reference sequence). In DNA form, the CDR3 reads TGTGCCAGCAGCCCCAGACCGACCTATAGCAATCAGCCCCAGCATTTT. Encoded protein: CASSPRPTYSNQPQHF.

The chain carries TRBV4-3 and TRBJ1-2; no definite D call. Trimming took off 0 bases at V and 8 bases at J, with 7 bases between the two ends. CDR3 size: 12 residues. Looked up from germline, CDR1 is LGHNA and CDR2 is YSLEER. In DNA form, the CDR3 reads TGCGCCAGCAGCCAAGATAGAACAGGCTACACCTTC. Its translation is CASSQDRTGYTF.

This clone was counted a single time. J is TRBJ1-6 and V is TRBV7-2, with D uncertain. Germline V gene sequence: CDR1 SGHTA, CDR2 FQGNSA. Trimming shortened V by 1 base and J by 10 bases, and 5 bases separated the two germline ends. The CDR3 contains 12 residues. The CDR3 region has the DNA TGTGCCAGCAGCTTAGAGGTATCACCCCTCCACTTT. It codes for CASSLEVSPLHF.

The chain has TRBV14 and TRBJ1-2; 7 bases agree with TRBD1. This CDR3 spans 14 amino acids. CDR1 is SGHDN and CDR2 is FVKESK in the germline V gene. The ends lost 4 bases at V and 8 bases at J; junction bases unmatched: 10. The CDR3 bases are TGTGCCAGCAGCCCCCAGGGCAGGGGGTCCGGCTACACCTTC. Protein product: CASSPQGRGSGYTF.

This chain links TRBV11-2 with TRBJ1-6, with a weak D call TRBD1 (5 bases). Germline V gene lookup returns CDR1 SGHAT and CDR2 FQNNGV. V dropped 3 bases and J dropped 6 bases, with 12 bases sitting between them. This CDR3 is 15 amino acids long. This chain's CDR3 is CASSLDRQSNSPLHF. CDR3 nucleotides: TGTGCCAGCAGCTTGGATCGACAGAGTAATTCACCCCTCCACTTT.

The rearrangement links TRBV7-2 to TRBJ2-4; the D is unclear. Trimming pared 5 bases from V and 10 bases from J, leaving 15 bases between. CDR1 SGHTA and CDR2 FQGNSA come from the germline V gene. The CDR3 is made up of 13 amino acids. CDR3 sequence: CASSLPTDLIQYF. DNA for the CDR3: TGTGCCAGCAGCCTCCCCACTGACCTGATTCAGTACTTC.

This clone has only a few counts. The chain employs TRBV29-1 and TRBJ2-3, with D uncertain. The CDR3 loop spans 13 amino acids. V dropped 7 bases and J dropped 0 bases, with 11 bases sitting between them. The V gene's germline CDR1 is SQVTM and CDR2 ANQGSEA. In DNA, the CDR3 is TGCAGCGCCCAAGGCTCGAGCACAGATACGCAGTATTTT. Its protein product is CSAQGSSTDTQYF.

V usage is TRBV10-2 and J usage is TRBJ1-2; D gene uncertain. Trimming took 4 bases from V and 2 from J, leaving 8 bases between them. CDR1 is WSHSY, CDR2 SAAADI, per germline. The CDR3 has 13 residues. The CDR3 here is CASSGGGNYGYTF. The CDR3 bases are TGCGCCAGCAGTGGAGGAGGCAACTATGGCTACACCTTC.